Sequencing of this T cell receptor (beta chain) was carried out in a study of T cell responses to AZD1222 COVID-19 vaccine. TCRdb's copy holds only in-frame clones and misses some; the assay was immunoSEQ multiplex PCR. In the table there are some 120,000 clones, 88% of which are singletons. As regards this clone: Its antigen remains unknown.

General study results and limits: Across spike, vaccine-associated CD4 TCRs were found, dominant at 160-218 and 743-854. Without day 14 samples, only post-peak T cell repertoires were studied. Possibly, clonal diversity was underestimated; donors were largely white British and included more females.

V lost 5 bases to trimming and J lost 8 bases, with 19 bases between them. Germline-derived CDR1 and CDR2 are SGHTA and FQGNSA. This CDR3 spans 15 amino acids. The receptor was derived from an adult in good health. The rearrangement uses TRBV7-2 and TRBJ2-1; D unclear. The starting material was peripheral blood, obtained on day 0 of AZD1222 vaccination. CDR3 DNA sequence: TGTGCCAGCAGCGTGGGTCCGACTCAGTTGGATGAGCAGTTCTTC. It codes for CASSVGPTQLDEQFF.